This T cell receptor (beta chain) is drawn from a study of T cell changes during pregnancy in multiple sclerosis. Clones were sequenced by immunoSEQ multiplex PCR, and TCRdb holds only the in-frame ones, with some missing. This sample carries approximately 66,000 clones, 90% to 95% of them seen once, and the ten largest clones take approximately 5%. Trimming pared 1 base from V and 0 bases from J, leaving 9 bases between. Looked up from germline, CDR1 is SGHAT and CDR2 is FQNNGV. The CDR3 totals 15 residues. The genes are TRBV11-2 and TRBJ1-2, with D possibly being TRBD1 (6 bases). The sequence was obtained from a female donor with multiple sclerosis, enrolled in a pregnancy study. The source was CD8+ T cells from peripheral blood mononuclear cells, collected before pregnancy. For the CDR3, the DNA is TGTGCCAGCAGCTTAGTAGGACAGTCTAACTATGGCTACACCTTC. Its protein product is CASSLVGQSNYGYTF.